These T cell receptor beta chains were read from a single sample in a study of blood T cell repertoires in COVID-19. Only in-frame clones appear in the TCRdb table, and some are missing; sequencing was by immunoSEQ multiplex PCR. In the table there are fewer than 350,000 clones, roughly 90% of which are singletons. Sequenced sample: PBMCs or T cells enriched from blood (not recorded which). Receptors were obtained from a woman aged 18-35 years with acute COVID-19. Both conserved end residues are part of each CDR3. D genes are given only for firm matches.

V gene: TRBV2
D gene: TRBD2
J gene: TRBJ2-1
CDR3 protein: CASSETSLAGAYNEQFF

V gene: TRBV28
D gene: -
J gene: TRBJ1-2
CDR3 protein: CASRERGGGYTF

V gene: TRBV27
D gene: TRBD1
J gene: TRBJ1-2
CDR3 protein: CASRQGFPSEGYTF

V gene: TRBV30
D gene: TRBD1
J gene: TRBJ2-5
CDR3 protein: CAWNRGSETQYF

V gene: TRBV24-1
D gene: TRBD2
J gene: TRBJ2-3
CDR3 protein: CATSSSKLAGAIDTQYF

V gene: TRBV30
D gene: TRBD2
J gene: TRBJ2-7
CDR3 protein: CAWGDGRGAWQYF

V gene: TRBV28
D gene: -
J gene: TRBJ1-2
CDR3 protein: CASSPLVGGYTF

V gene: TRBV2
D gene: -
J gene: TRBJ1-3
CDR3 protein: CASNRLKGSGNTIYF

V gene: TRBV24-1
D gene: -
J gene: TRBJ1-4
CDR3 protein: CATSEPARGSSNEKLFF

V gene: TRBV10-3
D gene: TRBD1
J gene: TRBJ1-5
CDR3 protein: CAISVGTGENQPQHF

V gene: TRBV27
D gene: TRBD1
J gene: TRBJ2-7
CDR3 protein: CASSPVTGTSYEQYF

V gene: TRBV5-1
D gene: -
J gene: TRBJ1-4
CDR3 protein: CASSLVRGEWVF

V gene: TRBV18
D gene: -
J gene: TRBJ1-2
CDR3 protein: CASSLQGRDGYTF

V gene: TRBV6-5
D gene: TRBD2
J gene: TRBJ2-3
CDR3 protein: CASSRLAGATDTQYF

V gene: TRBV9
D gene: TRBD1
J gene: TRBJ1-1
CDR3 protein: CASTTPEGTGSRAFF

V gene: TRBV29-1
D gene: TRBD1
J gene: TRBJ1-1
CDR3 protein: CSADRGGWTEAFF

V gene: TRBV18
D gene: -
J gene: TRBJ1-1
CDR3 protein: CASSPRQFDTEAFF

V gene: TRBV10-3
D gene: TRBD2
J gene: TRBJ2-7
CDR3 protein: CASKAGGGEQYF

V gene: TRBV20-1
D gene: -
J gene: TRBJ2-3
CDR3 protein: CSAYSPDTQYF

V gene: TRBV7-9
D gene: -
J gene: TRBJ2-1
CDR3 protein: CASSKKGGADNEQFF

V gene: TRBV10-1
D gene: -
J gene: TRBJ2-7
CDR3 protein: CASSEGLTSSYEQYF

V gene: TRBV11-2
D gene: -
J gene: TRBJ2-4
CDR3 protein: CASSLRLDGGSAKNIQYF

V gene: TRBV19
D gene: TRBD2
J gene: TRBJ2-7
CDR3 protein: CASSMVAGDDEQYF

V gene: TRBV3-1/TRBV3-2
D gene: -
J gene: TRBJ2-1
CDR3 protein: CASSQDWVGRSYNEQFF

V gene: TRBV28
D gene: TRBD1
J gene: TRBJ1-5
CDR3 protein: CASSVQGKGQPQHF

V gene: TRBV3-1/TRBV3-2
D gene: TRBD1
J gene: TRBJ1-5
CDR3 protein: CASIKQGWSNQPQHF

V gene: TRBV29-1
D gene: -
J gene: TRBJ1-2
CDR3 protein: CSVAGASGYTF

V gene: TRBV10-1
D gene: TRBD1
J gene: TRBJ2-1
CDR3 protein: CASSATGQGRNEQFF

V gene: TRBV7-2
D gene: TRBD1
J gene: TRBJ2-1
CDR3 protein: CASSPDRGPYNEQFF

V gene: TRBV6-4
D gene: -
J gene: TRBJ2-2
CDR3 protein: CASSDTGTGELFF

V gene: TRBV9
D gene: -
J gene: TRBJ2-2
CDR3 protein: CASSVGEVAGELFF

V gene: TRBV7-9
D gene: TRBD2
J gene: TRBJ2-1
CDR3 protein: CASSLAGTSGNEQFF

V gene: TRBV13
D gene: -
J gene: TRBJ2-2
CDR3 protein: CASGFGSNTGELFF